This T cell receptor beta chain originates from a study of T-cell memory formation after mild COVID-19. This clonotype was recorded once. Its antigen is still unknown. TCR alpha and TCR beta cDNA libraries carrying sample barcodes and UMIs were produced by 5'RACE using constant-segment primers. TCRdb reanalysed the 5' RACE reads using MiXCR and keeps one entry per CDR3 protein. This repertoire shows approximately 250,000 distinct CDR3 sequences, 16% found once; its top ten account for 20% to 25%. Trimming stripped 1 base from V and 8 bases from J, with 23 bases between. CDR1 and CDR2 from the germline V gene are LGHNA and YSLEER. CDR3 length: 17 residues. Findings and caveats of the study: Among CD4+ contracting clones, most were CM and EM, and CD8+ ones EMRA. Clones that contracted from day 15 to 85 were balanced CD4/CD8, while later expanders leaned CD4+.

The chain recombines TRBV4-3 with TRBJ1-2; D perhaps matches TRBD1 (6 bases). Input material: PBMCs or a T cell subset sorted from them (not recorded which). This sequence originates from a man aged 18-30 years who had mild COVID-19 (a few samples of this study predate the infection). Cell type and time point are not known. In DNA form, the CDR3 reads TGCGCCAGCAGCCAAGGCAATTACGGACAGTATCCCGGGGGCTACACCTTC. Encoded protein: CASSQGNYGQYPGGYTF.